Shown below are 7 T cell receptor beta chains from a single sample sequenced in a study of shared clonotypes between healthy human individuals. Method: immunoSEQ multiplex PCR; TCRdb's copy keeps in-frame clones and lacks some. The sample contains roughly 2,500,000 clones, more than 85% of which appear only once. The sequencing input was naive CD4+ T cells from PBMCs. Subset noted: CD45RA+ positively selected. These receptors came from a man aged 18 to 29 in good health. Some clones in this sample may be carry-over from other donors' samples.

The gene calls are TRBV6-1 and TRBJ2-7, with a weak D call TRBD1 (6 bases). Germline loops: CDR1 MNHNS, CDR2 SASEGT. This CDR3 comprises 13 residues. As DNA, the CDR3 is TGTGCGACAGGTGGGGGAAGGGGTTACGAGCAGTACTTC. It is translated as CATGGGRGYEQYF.

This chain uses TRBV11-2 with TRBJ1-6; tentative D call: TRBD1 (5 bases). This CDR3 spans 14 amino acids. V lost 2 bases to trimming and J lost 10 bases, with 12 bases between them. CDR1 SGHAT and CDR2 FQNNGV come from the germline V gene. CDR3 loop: CASSLYPGGSPLHF. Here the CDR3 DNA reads TGTGCCAGCAGCTTATACCCCGGGGGATCACCCCTCCACTTT.

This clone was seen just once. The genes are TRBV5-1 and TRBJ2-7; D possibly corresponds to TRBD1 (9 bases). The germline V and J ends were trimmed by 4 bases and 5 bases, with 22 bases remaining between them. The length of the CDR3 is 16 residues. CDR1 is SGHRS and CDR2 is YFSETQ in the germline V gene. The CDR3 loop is CASSPRGGTGNHEQYF. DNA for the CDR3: TGCGCCAGCAGCCCCCGCGGGGGGACAGGGAACCACGAGCAGTACTTC.

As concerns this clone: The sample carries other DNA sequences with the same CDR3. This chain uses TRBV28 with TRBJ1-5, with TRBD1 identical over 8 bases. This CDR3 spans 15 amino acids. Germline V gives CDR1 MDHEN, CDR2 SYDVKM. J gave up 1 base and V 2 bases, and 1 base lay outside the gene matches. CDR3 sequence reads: CASSLRTGSNQPQHF. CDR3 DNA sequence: TGTGCCAGCAGTTTAAGGACAGGGAGCAATCAGCCCCAGCATTTT.

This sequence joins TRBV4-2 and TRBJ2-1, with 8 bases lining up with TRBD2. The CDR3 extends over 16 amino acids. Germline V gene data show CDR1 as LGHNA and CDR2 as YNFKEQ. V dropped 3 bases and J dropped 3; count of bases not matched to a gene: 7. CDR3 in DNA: TGTGCCAGCAGCCACCAAGCGGGAGCACACTACAATGAGCAGTTCTTC. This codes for CASSHQAGAHYNEQFF.

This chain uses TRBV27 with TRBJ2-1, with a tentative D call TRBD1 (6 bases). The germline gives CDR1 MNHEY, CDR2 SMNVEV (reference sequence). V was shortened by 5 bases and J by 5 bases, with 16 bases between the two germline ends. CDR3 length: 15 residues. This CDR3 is CASSPRRDTHNEQFF. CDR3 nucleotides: TGTGCCAGCAGTCCAAGAAGGGACACCCACAATGAGCAGTTCTTC.

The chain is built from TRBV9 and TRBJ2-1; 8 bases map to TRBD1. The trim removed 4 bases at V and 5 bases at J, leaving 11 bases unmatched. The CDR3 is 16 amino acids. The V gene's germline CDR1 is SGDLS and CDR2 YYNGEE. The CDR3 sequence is CASSTPGTGDHNEQFF. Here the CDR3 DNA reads TGTGCCAGCAGCACACCCGGGACAGGTGATCACAATGAGCAGTTCTTC.